These 4 T cell receptor beta chains share one sample of origin, sequenced in a study of metastatic and nonmetastatic thyroid tumors. Using MiXCR, TCRdb re-called clones from the PCR reads. Of about 25,000 clones listed, 20% to 25% are singletons. The entire patient cohort was treatment-naive prior to thyroid surgery. Sequenced input: adjacent normal tissue. The receptors originated from a female donor with papillary thyroid cancer or a benign thyroid nodule (not recorded which). Some clones in this sample may be carry-over from other donors' samples.

A word on this clone: The junction differs from germline at one of its ends, possibly a read error. The V and J genes are TRBV20-1 and TRBJ2-2; D possibly uses TRBD1 or TRBD2 (5 bases each). CDR1 and CDR2 from the germline V gene are DFQATT and SNEGSKA (reference sequence). This CDR3 contains 14 residues. CDR3 sequence: CSARMGSGTGELLF. The CDR3 coding sequence is TGCAGTGCTAGAATGGGTTCGGGGACCGGGGAGCTGCTTTTT.

This clone was counted between two and nine times. The V call is TRBV6-2 or TRBV6-3, the J call TRBJ2-7, with 8 bases fitting TRBD2. This CDR3 spans 17 amino acids. Germline V CDR1 and CDR2: MNHEY, SVGEGT. The trim removed 7 bases at V and 2 bases at J, leaving 16 bases unmatched. The CDR3 region has the DNA TGTGCCAGCACTATAACTTACTTACTAGCGGAAACCTACGAGCAGTACTTC. Its translation: CASTITYLLAETYEQYF.

Within the sample, this clone is medium-sized (0.01 to 0.1%). The chain uses TRBV6-6 and TRBJ1-3, with no clear D. Germline CDR1 and CDR2: MNHNY and SVGAGI (reference sequence). The CDR3 runs 15 residues. Trimming stripped 0 bases from V and 0 bases from J, with 6 bases between. CDR3: CASSYSARSGNTIYF. The CDR3 DNA sequence: TGTGCCAGCAGTTACTCTGCCCGCTCTGGAAACACCATATATTTT.

In this sample, this clone turned up many times. The chain couples TRBV29-1 to TRBJ1-1; 9 bases align to TRBD1. The CDR3 totals 13 residues. Germline lookup yields CDR1 SQVTM and CDR2 ANQGSEA. Germline trimming cut 7 bases from V and 9 bases from J; bases unmatched to any gene: 12. CDR3 in amino acids: CSARDRDAPQAFF. Written as DNA, the CDR3 is TGCAGCGCCCGGGACAGGGACGCCCCCCAAGCTTTCTTT.